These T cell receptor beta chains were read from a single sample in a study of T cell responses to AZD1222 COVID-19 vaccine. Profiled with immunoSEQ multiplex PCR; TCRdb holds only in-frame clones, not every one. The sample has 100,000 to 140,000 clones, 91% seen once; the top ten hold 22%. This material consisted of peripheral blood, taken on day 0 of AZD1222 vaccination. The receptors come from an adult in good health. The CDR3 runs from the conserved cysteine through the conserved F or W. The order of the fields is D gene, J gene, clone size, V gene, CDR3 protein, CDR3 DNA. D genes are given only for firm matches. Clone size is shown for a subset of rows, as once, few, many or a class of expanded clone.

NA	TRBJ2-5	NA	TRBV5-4	CASSLKQETQYF	TGTGCCAGCAGCTTGAAACAAGAGACCCAGTACTTC
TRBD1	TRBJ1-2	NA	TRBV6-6	CASTRGTGEGYTF	TGTGCCAGCACTCGGGGGACAGGGGAGGGCTACACCTTC
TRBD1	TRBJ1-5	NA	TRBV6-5	CASSSGTGSQPQHF	TGTGCCAGCAGTTCAGGGACAGGAAGTCAGCCCCAGCATTTT
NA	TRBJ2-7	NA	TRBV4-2	CASSQDRGAYEQYF	TGTGCCAGCAGCCAAGACCGTGGCGCCTACGAGCAGTACTTC
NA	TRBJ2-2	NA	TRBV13	CASRREYEGELFF	TGTGCCAGCAGACGGGAGTATGAGGGGGAGCTGTTTTTT
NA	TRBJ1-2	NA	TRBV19	CASSMIQGMYGYTF	TGTGCCAGTAGTATGATCCAGGGAATGTATGGCTACACCTTC
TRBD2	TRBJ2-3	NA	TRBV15	CATSRGTSGTDTQYF	TGTGCCACCAGCAGAGGGACTAGCGGCACAGATACGCAGTATTTT
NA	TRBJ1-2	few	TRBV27	CASSRRGTSGYTF	TGTGCCAGCAGTCGTCGGGGGACTAGCGGCTACACCTTC
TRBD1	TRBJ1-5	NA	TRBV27	CASSPTGGLYQPQHF	TGTGCCAGCAGTCCCACAGGGGGTCTTTATCAGCCCCAGCATTTT
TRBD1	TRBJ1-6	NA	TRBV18	CASSPIRDSNSPLHF	TGTGCCAGCTCACCCATCCGGGACAGTAATTCACCCCTCCACTTT
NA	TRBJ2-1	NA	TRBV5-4	CASSLVGGPYNEQFF	TGTGCCAGCAGCTTGGTCGGGGGACCATACAATGAGCAGTTCTTC
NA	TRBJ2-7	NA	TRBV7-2	CASSWQERTEYSYEQYF	TGTGCCAGCAGCTGGCAAGAGCGGACGGAATACTCCTACGAGCAGTACTTC
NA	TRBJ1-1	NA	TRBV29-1	CSVGNTEAFF	TGCAGCGTGGGCAACACTGAAGCTTTCTTT
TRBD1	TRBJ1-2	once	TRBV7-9	CASSTRTGPAFNYGYTF	TGTGCCAGCAGCACTAGGACAGGGCCAGCCTTTAACTATGGCTACACCTTC
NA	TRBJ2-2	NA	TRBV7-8	CASSSRGNGAQNTGELFF	TGTGCCAGCAGCTCCCGAGGGAATGGTGCCCAGAACACCGGGGAGCTGTTTTTT
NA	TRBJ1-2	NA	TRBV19	CASSIDQGRGYTF	TGTGCCAGTAGTATAGACCAGGGGCGAGGCTACACCTTC
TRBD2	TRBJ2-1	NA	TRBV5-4	CASSFGLAGVSSYNEQFF	TGTGCCAGCAGTTTCGGCCTAGCGGGGGTGAGCTCCTACAATGAGCAGTTCTTC
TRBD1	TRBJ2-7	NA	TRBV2	CARRGTGGDEQYF	TGTGCCAGAAGGGGGACAGGGGGCGACGAGCAGTACTTC
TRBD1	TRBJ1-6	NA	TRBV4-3	CASSRELGTEGNSPLHF	TGCGCCAGCAGCCGAGAGCTAGGGACAGAAGGAAATTCACCCCTCCACTTT
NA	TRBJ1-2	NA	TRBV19	CASTSPDLRGNGYTF	TGTGCCAGTACAAGCCCCGATTTAAGGGGTAATGGCTACACCTTC
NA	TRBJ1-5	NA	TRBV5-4	CASSLGGPNQPQHF	TGTGCCAGCAGCTTGGGAGGACCCAATCAGCCCCAGCATTTT
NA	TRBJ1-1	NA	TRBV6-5	CASSYSFRVHTEAFF	TGTGCCAGCAGTTACTCTTTTAGGGTTCACACTGAAGCTTTCTTT
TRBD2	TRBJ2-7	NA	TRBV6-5	CASRAGGVSYEQYF	TGTGCCAGCAGGGCCGGGGGGGTCTCCTACGAGCAGTACTTC
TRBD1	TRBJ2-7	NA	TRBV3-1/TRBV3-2	CASSQVAGQGAYEQYF	TGTGCCAGCAGCCAAGTGGCGGGACAGGGGGCATACGAGCAGTACTTC
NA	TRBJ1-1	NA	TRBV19	CASNSWDLGMNTEAFF	TGTGCCAGTAACTCCTGGGACTTGGGCATGAACACTGAAGCTTTCTTT
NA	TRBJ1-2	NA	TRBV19	CASSIILLDYGYTF	TGTGCCAGTAGTATCATCCTGTTGGACTATGGCTACACCTTC
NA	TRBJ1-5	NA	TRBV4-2	CASSPQGSGAQPQHF	TGTGCCAGCAGCCCCCAGGGCTCAGGGGCTCAGCCCCAGCATTTT
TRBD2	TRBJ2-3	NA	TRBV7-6	CASSSPDGGAGGIIYTQYF	TGTGCCAGCAGCTCCCCCGATGGCGGAGCGGGGGGGATCATTTATACGCAGTATTTT
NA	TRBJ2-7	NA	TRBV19	CASSMKEGYEQYF	TGTGCCAGTAGTATGAAGGAGGGATACGAGCAGTACTTC
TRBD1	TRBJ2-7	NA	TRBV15	CATSGRQGKEQYF	TGTGCCACCAGCGGGAGACAGGGAAAAGAGCAGTACTTC
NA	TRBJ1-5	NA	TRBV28	CASRTTGIGTQPQHF	TGTGCCAGCAGGACCACAGGGATTGGGACTCAGCCCCAGCATTTT
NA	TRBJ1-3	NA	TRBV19	CASSTGRLSGNTIYF	TGTGCCAGTAGTACCGGACGGCTCTCTGGAAACACCATATATTTT
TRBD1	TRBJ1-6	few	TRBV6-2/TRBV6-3	CASSYGQDHSPLHF	TGTGCCAGCAGTTACGGACAGGACCATTCACCCCTCCACTTT
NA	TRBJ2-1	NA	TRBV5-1	CASSLGGLPDEQFF	TGCGCCAGCAGCTTGGGGGGACTGCCCGATGAGCAGTTCTTC
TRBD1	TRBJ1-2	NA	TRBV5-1	CASSPTGSEGYTF	TGCGCCAGCAGCCCGACAGGGTCAGAGGGCTACACCTTC
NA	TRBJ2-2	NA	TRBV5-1	CASSLSGGNTGELFF	TGCGCCAGCAGCTTAAGTGGGGGGAACACCGGGGAGCTGTTTTTT